A selection of T cell receptor beta chains follows, all from one sample in a study of OX40 agonist ivuxolimab in advanced cancers. Profiling relied on immunoSEQ multiplex PCR, and the TCRdb table lists in-frame clones only, not all of them. The table records roughly 28,000 clones, more than 85% of them present only once. Sequencing was performed on CD4+ or CD8+ T cells sorted from blood, taken in a trial of the OX40 agonist ivuxolimab. These TCRs come from an adult with an advanced solid tumor such as melanoma, head and neck, liver or kidney cancer. CDR3s include the opening cysteine and the closing phenylalanine or tryptophan. The order of the fields is D gene, clone size, J gene, V gene, CDR3 protein, CDR3 DNA. The D gene is left open where the match is weak. Size values are once, few and many counts, or a class for expanded clones, and some rows have none.

TRBD2,.,TRBJ2-3,TRBV27,CASSQLGTSGSNLDTQYF,TGTGCCAGCAGTCAATTAGGGACTAGCGGGAGTAATCTTGATACGCAGTATTTT
.,medium-sized,TRBJ2-7,TRBV10-3,CAIRSTEGSSNEQYF,TGTGCCATCAGATCGACGGAGGGATCTTCTAACGAGCAGTACTTC
.,few,TRBJ2-3,TRBV11-3,CASSWARDPTDTQYF,TGTGCCAGCAGCTGGGCGAGGGACCCCACAGATACGCAGTATTTT
.,few,TRBJ1-1,TRBV11-3,CASSARGGPEAFF,TGTGCCAGCAGCGCCCGGGGGGGTCCTGAAGCTTTCTTT
TRBD2,.,TRBJ2-7,TRBV5-1,CASSPSGTSGSSYEQYF,TGCGCCAGCAGCCCGTCCGGGACTAGCGGGAGCTCCTACGAGCAGTACTTC
TRBD2,.,TRBJ2-2,TRBV27,CASSFAGGSAGELFF,TGTGCCAGCAGTTTTGCGGGAGGGTCGGCCGGGGAGCTGTTTTTT
TRBD2,once,TRBJ2-1,TRBV5-6,CASSPGTSGGGGQFF,TGTGCCAGCAGCCCCGGGACTAGCGGGGGCGGGGGGCAGTTCTTC
.,.,TRBJ2-7,TRBV19,CASNPGFTSYEQYF,TGTGCCAGTAATCCCGGTTTTACTTCCTACGAGCAGTACTTC
TRBD2,.,TRBJ2-5,TRBV28,CASSFSGEGETQYF,TGTGCCAGCAGTTTTAGTGGGGAGGGGGAGACCCAGTACTTC
.,.,TRBJ2-7,TRBV6-5,CASSFFGELLYEQYF,TGTGCCAGCAGTTTCTTTGGGGAACTACTCTACGAGCAGTACTTC
TRBD2,.,TRBJ2-1,TRBV7-9,CASSYGLAVDEQFF,TGTGCCAGCAGCTACGGACTAGCGGTCGATGAGCAGTTCTTC
.,.,TRBJ2-2,TRBV27,CASSPGWNTGELFF,TGTGCCAGCAGCCCTGGTTGGAACACCGGGGAGCTGTTTTTT
.,.,TRBJ2-7,TRBV7-9,CASTSDGYEQYF,TGTGCCAGCACCTCCGACGGATACGAGCAGTACTTC
.,.,TRBJ2-7,TRBV9,CASSARYADEQYF,TGTGCCAGCAGCGCAAGATATGCGGACGAGCAGTACTTC
TRBD2,once,TRBJ2-7,TRBV19,CASSISAGGPYEQYF,TGTGCCAGTAGTATTTCTGCGGGAGGGCCCTACGAGCAGTACTTC
.,.,TRBJ1-1,TRBV19,CASSIPGGAEAFF,TGTGCCAGTAGTATTCCCGGGGGGGCTGAAGCTTTCTTT
TRBD2,.,TRBJ2-1,TRBV6-4,CASSAAGGPGEQFF,TGTGCCAGCAGTGCTGCGGGAGGGCCCGGGGAGCAGTTCTTC
TRBD1,.,TRBJ2-7,TRBV4-1,CASCRDRGYEQYF,TGCGCCAGCTGCCGGGACAGGGGGTACGAGCAGTACTTC
TRBD2,.,TRBJ2-7,TRBV6-6,CASSYSVGTNDYEQYF,TGTGCCAGCAGTTACTCGGTAGGGACTAACGATTACGAGCAGTACTTC
.,medium-sized,TRBJ1-2,TRBV7-3,CASSPSWGYTF,TGTGCCAGCAGCCCGAGCTGGGGCTACACCTTC
.,.,TRBJ2-7,TRBV5-1,CASSLEYQFYEQYF,TGCGCCAGCAGCTTGGAATACCAGTTCTACGAGCAGTACTTC
.,.,TRBJ1-4,TRBV14,CASSQEQSPDEKLFF,TGTGCCAGCAGCCAAGAACAAAGCCCCGATGAAAAACTGTTTTTT
TRBD2,.,TRBJ2-7,TRBV4-3,CASSQGVAGNSYEQYF,TGCGCCAGCAGCCAAGGGGTAGCGGGAAATTCCTACGAGCAGTACTTC
.,.,TRBJ1-3,TRBV15,CATLDRDSGNTIYF,TGTGCCACCCTCGACAGAGACTCTGGAAACACCATATATTTT
.,.,TRBJ2-1,TRBV27,CASSFTGAAQFF,TGTGCCAGCAGTTTTACAGGAGCGGCGCAGTTCTTC
.,.,TRBJ2-5,TRBV10-3,CAISEVGPSKETQYF,TGTGCCATCAGTGAGGTGGGACCCAGCAAAGAGACCCAGTACTTC